The present T cell receptor beta chain was sequenced within a study of blood T cell repertoires in COVID-19. The CDR3 consists of 15 residues. CDR1 is ENHRY, CDR2 SYGVKD, per germline. V shed 0 bases and J shed 5 bases, with 13 bases lying between them. The table came from immunoSEQ multiplex PCR; TCRdb's copy has only in-frame clones and leaves some out. The sample lists more than 85,000 clones, 75% to 85% occurring once. This chain links TRBV10-3 with TRBJ2-5; weak D call: TRBD1 (5 bases). The sequence derives from an elderly woman with active or convalescent COVID-19. Sequencing was performed on peripheral blood. The CDR3 reads CAISESWTPSETQYF. The CDR3 coding sequence is TGTGCCATCAGTGAGTCTTGGACACCGTCCGAGACCCAGTACTTC.